This is a list of T cell receptor beta chains from one sample in a study of technical replicates of blood from several donors. Repertoires were generated with immunoSEQ multiplex PCR, while TCRdb's copy carries only in-frame clones and drops some. The data contain about 93,000 clones, around 95% of them singletons. Sequenced sample: T cells isolated from PBMCs. These receptors were obtained from a human donor in good health. The CDR3 runs from the conserved cysteine through the conserved F or W. D genes are given only for firm matches. The size entry is marked missing in some rows and otherwise reads once, few, many or a size class.

j_call: TRBJ2-1
clone_size: NA
v_call: TRBV7-2
d_call: TRBD1
cdr3_nt: TGTGCCAGCAGCTCAAGGGGGACAGGCTCCTACAATGAGCAGTTCTTC
cdr3_aa: CASSSRGTGSYNEQFF

j_call: TRBJ1-4
clone_size: once
v_call: TRBV2
d_call: TRBD1
cdr3_nt: TGTGCCAGCAGTGTATCCGGGACAGGGGCTGAAAAACTGTTTTTT
cdr3_aa: CASSVSGTGAEKLFF

j_call: TRBJ1-2
clone_size: NA
v_call: TRBV30
d_call: NA
cdr3_nt: TGTGCCTGGAGATTTTCGGGGGGCTACACCTTC
cdr3_aa: CAWRFSGGYTF

j_call: TRBJ1-4
clone_size: NA
v_call: TRBV30
d_call: NA
cdr3_nt: TGTGCCTGGGGTGGTGGGGCTAGGGAAAAACTGTTTTTT
cdr3_aa: CAWGGGAREKLFF

j_call: TRBJ1-2
clone_size: NA
v_call: TRBV6-1
d_call: TRBD1
cdr3_nt: TGTGCCACCTACAGGGGACAGGGGGACTATGGCTACACCTTC
cdr3_aa: CATYRGQGDYGYTF

j_call: TRBJ1-4
clone_size: NA
v_call: TRBV30
d_call: NA
cdr3_nt: TGTGCCTGGAGTGCTTTTCTAATCCTAGAGGAAAAACTGTTTTTT
cdr3_aa: CAWSAFLILEEKLFF

j_call: TRBJ1-2
clone_size: once
v_call: TRBV6-5
d_call: NA
cdr3_nt: TGTGCCAGCAGTTACCAGGGTGAAGGCTACACCTTC
cdr3_aa: CASSYQGEGYTF

j_call: TRBJ2-7
clone_size: NA
v_call: TRBV2
d_call: NA
cdr3_nt: TGTGCCAGCAGTGACGTGGGGCAGGGAACCTACGAGCAGTACTTC
cdr3_aa: CASSDVGQGTYEQYF

j_call: TRBJ2-1
clone_size: NA
v_call: TRBV7-3
d_call: NA
cdr3_nt: TGTGCCAGCAGCTCGGGACTCACACCTGAGCAGTTCTTC
cdr3_aa: CASSSGLTPEQFF

j_call: TRBJ2-2
clone_size: NA
v_call: TRBV4-2
d_call: TRBD2
cdr3_nt: TGTGCCATCACAACTAGCGCTGGCGGGGAGCTGTTTTTT
cdr3_aa: CAITTSAGGELFF

j_call: TRBJ2-4
clone_size: NA
v_call: TRBV2
d_call: TRBD2
cdr3_nt: TGTGCCAGCAGCGACCGGGGGGGAGCCAAAAACATTCAGTACTTC
cdr3_aa: CASSDRGGAKNIQYF

j_call: TRBJ2-1
clone_size: NA
v_call: TRBV5-1
d_call: TRBD2
cdr3_nt: TGCGCCAGCAGACCAGCGGTAGTGGGGGAGGGGTATGAGCAGTTCTTC
cdr3_aa: CASRPAVVGEGYEQFF

j_call: TRBJ2-1
clone_size: NA
v_call: TRBV6-6
d_call: NA
cdr3_nt: TGTGCCAGCAGGAAACAGGGCGACGAGCAGTTCTTC
cdr3_aa: CASRKQGDEQFF

j_call: TRBJ2-7
clone_size: NA
v_call: TRBV7-9
d_call: NA
cdr3_nt: TGTGCCAGCAGCTTAACCAGGGAAGGACACGAGCAGTACTTC
cdr3_aa: CASSLTREGHEQYF

j_call: TRBJ2-7
clone_size: NA
v_call: TRBV6-5
d_call: NA
cdr3_nt: TGTGCCAGCAGTTACAGTGGAGGTACCTCCTACGAGCAGTACTTC
cdr3_aa: CASSYSGGTSYEQYF

j_call: TRBJ1-4
clone_size: NA
v_call: TRBV5-1
d_call: NA
cdr3_nt: TGCGCCAGCAGCTCCCGGGCGGGGGGCAGTGAAAAACTGTTTTTT
cdr3_aa: CASSSRAGGSEKLFF

j_call: TRBJ1-2
clone_size: NA
v_call: TRBV2
d_call: NA
cdr3_nt: TGTGCCAGCAGTGCGGTCTCAGGGGCAGTTAGTGGCTACACCTTC
cdr3_aa: CASSAVSGAVSGYTF

j_call: TRBJ1-1
clone_size: NA
v_call: TRBV30
d_call: NA
cdr3_nt: TGTGCCTGGAGTGTACTGGTCAGGGTTGAAGCTTTCTTT
cdr3_aa: CAWSVLVRVEAFF

j_call: TRBJ2-7
clone_size: NA
v_call: TRBV5-4
d_call: TRBD1
cdr3_nt: TGTGCCAGCAGCTTGGGCCAGGGGGTGGACGAGCAGTACTTC
cdr3_aa: CASSLGQGVDEQYF

j_call: TRBJ2-7
clone_size: NA
v_call: TRBV27
d_call: NA
cdr3_nt: TGTGCCAGCACCCGAAAGGCAGGGCACTCCTACGAGCAGTACTTC
cdr3_aa: CASTRKAGHSYEQYF

j_call: TRBJ2-7
clone_size: NA
v_call: TRBV28
d_call: TRBD2
cdr3_nt: TGTGCCGCAACGGCACCGGGAGGGACCTACGAGCAGTACTTC
cdr3_aa: CAATAPGGTYEQYF

j_call: TRBJ1-1
clone_size: NA
v_call: TRBV7-2
d_call: NA
cdr3_nt: TGTGCCAGCAGCAGACGACAGGAAACTGAAGCTTTCTTT
cdr3_aa: CASSRRQETEAFF

j_call: TRBJ2-7
clone_size: NA
v_call: TRBV10-3
d_call: TRBD1
cdr3_nt: TGTGCCACGACAGGGGTCTACTACGAGCAGTACTTC
cdr3_aa: CATTGVYYEQYF

j_call: TRBJ1-1
clone_size: NA
v_call: TRBV7-3
d_call: NA
cdr3_nt: TGTGCCAGCAGCTTGACAGGGAACACTGAAGCTTTCTTT
cdr3_aa: CASSLTGNTEAFF

j_call: TRBJ1-1
clone_size: NA
v_call: TRBV19
d_call: TRBD1
cdr3_nt: TGTGCCAGTAGTATAGGGCAGGGGGCCTGGAACACTGAAGCTTTCTTT
cdr3_aa: CASSIGQGAWNTEAFF

j_call: TRBJ2-5
clone_size: NA
v_call: TRBV5-6
d_call: NA
cdr3_nt: TGTGCCAGCAGCTTTTCAGGCCGGTACCAAGAGACCCAGTACTTC
cdr3_aa: CASSFSGRYQETQYF

j_call: TRBJ2-5
clone_size: NA
v_call: TRBV5-1
d_call: TRBD2
cdr3_nt: TGCGCCAGCAGCTTGTGGCTAGCGGGAGCGGCGGAGACCCAGTACTTC
cdr3_aa: CASSLWLAGAAETQYF

j_call: TRBJ1-1
clone_size: NA
v_call: TRBV19
d_call: NA
cdr3_nt: TGTGCCAGTAGTCCCATCGAGAAGAACACTGAAGCTTTCTTT
cdr3_aa: CASSPIEKNTEAFF

j_call: TRBJ2-1
clone_size: NA
v_call: TRBV14
d_call: TRBD1
cdr3_nt: TGTGCCAGCAGCCACCGGGACAGAGTTTACAATGAGCAGTTCTTC
cdr3_aa: CASSHRDRVYNEQFF

j_call: TRBJ1-3
clone_size: NA
v_call: TRBV21-1
d_call: NA
cdr3_nt: TGTGCCAGCAGCAGAGTTAAGGACAGCGGCTCTGGAAACACCATATATTTT
cdr3_aa: CASSRVKDSGSGNTIYF

j_call: TRBJ2-5
clone_size: NA
v_call: TRBV5-1
d_call: NA
cdr3_nt: TGCGCCAGCAGCTTGGACGGAGGCCAAGAGACCCAGTACTTC
cdr3_aa: CASSLDGGQETQYF

j_call: TRBJ2-7
clone_size: NA
v_call: TRBV4-1
d_call: TRBD1
cdr3_nt: TGCGCCAGCAGCCAAGAGGCGAGAGGGACAGGGTACCCCTACGAGCAGTACTTC
cdr3_aa: CASSQEARGTGYPYEQYF

j_call: TRBJ2-5
clone_size: NA
v_call: TRBV7-9
d_call: NA
cdr3_nt: TGTGCCAGCAGATTGACTACAGAACAAGAGACCCAGTACTTC
cdr3_aa: CASRLTTEQETQYF

j_call: TRBJ2-1
clone_size: NA
v_call: TRBV27
d_call: NA
cdr3_nt: TGTGCCAGCAGTCCGAACTCGGGGAATGAGCAGTTCTTC
cdr3_aa: CASSPNSGNEQFF

j_call: TRBJ2-3
clone_size: few
v_call: TRBV9
d_call: TRBD2
cdr3_nt: TGTGCCAGCAGCGAGCCCTCATCAACTAGCGGGAGGGCCTTAGGCACAGATACGCAGTATTTT
cdr3_aa: CASSEPSSTSGRALGTDTQYF

j_call: TRBJ2-1
clone_size: NA
v_call: TRBV28
d_call: TRBD1
cdr3_nt: TGTGCCAGCACCCCGGGACAGGGGTCCAATGAGCAGTTCTTC
cdr3_aa: CASTPGQGSNEQFF